Each of the 13 T cell receptor beta chains below was sequenced from the same sample in a study of Ad26.COV2.S vaccination and SARS-CoV-2 variants. Clones were sequenced by immunoSEQ multiplex PCR, and TCRdb holds only the in-frame ones, with some missing. The sample has approximately 410,000 clones, around 93% seen once. The treatment denotes: 15 to 20 received Ad26.COV2.S at low or high dose, single or two shots; roughly 5 received placebo; per-sample allocation not given. Sampling occurred on day 63 after the first vaccine or placebo injection. The sample in question was peripheral blood, obtained in a trial of Ad26.COV2.S vaccine versus placebo. The receptors derive from a person aged 18 to 59 who received the Ad26.COV2.S COVID-19 vaccine or a placebo.

The count of this clone is one. This chain joins TRBV27 and TRBJ2-3, with a possible D match to TRBD2 (5 bases). The V end lost 3 bases, the J end lost 0 bases, and 16 bases lay between the germline ends. The germline V gene has CDR1 MNHEY and CDR2 SMNVEV (reference sequence). The CDR3 extends over 17 amino acids. Written as DNA, the CDR3 is TGTGCCAGCAGTTTCCTTAAAATAGCGAGAAGCACAGATACGCAGTATTTT. Protein: CASSFLKIARSTDTQYF.

The chain recombines TRBV30 with TRBJ1-6, with 9 nucleotides matching TRBD1. The length of the CDR3 is 16 residues. V gave up 5 bases and J gave up 7 bases; unmatched junction bases: 12. CDR1 is GTSNPN and CDR2 is SVGIG in the germline V gene (reference sequence). CDR3: CAWGDPGQGRNSPLHF. In DNA, the CDR3 is TGTGCCTGGGGGGACCCCGGACAGGGGAGAAATTCACCCCTCCACTTT.

This clone was recorded once. The chain joins TRBV7-6 to TRBJ1-2; D might be TRBD1 (5 bases). Trimming stripped 1 base from V and 2 bases from J, with 11 bases between. This CDR3 spans 15 amino acids. CDR1 SGHVS and CDR2 FNYEAQ come from the germline V gene. This CDR3 reads CASSLDAEGNYGYTF. For the CDR3, the DNA is TGTGCCAGCAGCTTAGATGCTGAGGGGAACTATGGCTACACCTTC.

The chain combines TRBV5-1 with TRBJ2-1, with 7 bases identical to TRBD2. The CDR3 sequence is 13 residues long. J was trimmed by 0 bases and V by 7 bases; bases with no gene match: 1. Germline loops: CDR1 SGHRS, CDR2 YFSETQ. The CDR3 sequence: CASASGSYNEQFF. CDR3 sequence (DNA): TGCGCCAGCGCTAGCGGCTCCTACAATGAGCAGTTCTTC.

V gene TRBV4-1 combines with J gene TRBJ2-1; D is unclear. Trimming removed 6 bases at V and 8 bases at J, with 20 bases between. The V gene's germline CDR1 is MGHRA and CDR2 YSYEKL. CDR3 length equals 15 residues. CDR3 sequence reads: CASSYAPAAQYEQFF. The DNA for the CDR3 is TGCGCCAGCAGTTACGCACCGGCTGCTCAGTATGAGCAGTTCTTC.

This chain connects TRBV5-1 to TRBJ1-5; D is undetermined. The CDR3 consists of 15 residues. Trimming took off 4 bases at V and 6 bases at J, with 17 bases between the two ends. The germline CDR1 and CDR2 sequences are SGHRS and YFSETQ. The CDR3 bases are TGCGCCAGCAGCCTTGGAATCCCCCGGGGTCAGCCCCAGCATTTT. Translating gives CASSLGIPRGQPQHF. Full variable domain (remainder filled in from reference TRBV5-1 and TRBJ1-5): KAGVTQTPRYLIKTRGQQVTLSCSPISGHRSVSWYQQTPGQGLQFLFEYFSETQRNKGNFPGRFSGRQFSNSRSEMNVSTLELGDSALYLCASSLGIPRGQPQHFGDGTRLSIL.

This chain uses TRBV7-9 with TRBJ2-7; no clear D gene. V was shortened by 4 bases and J by 4 bases, with 11 bases between the two germline ends. This CDR3 contains 13 residues. Germline loops: CDR1 SEHNR, CDR2 FQNEAQ (reference sequence). The CDR3 sequence is CASSSSTPYEQYF. CDR3 DNA: TGTGCCAGCAGCTCCTCAACACCATACGAGCAGTACTTC.

There are a few counts of this clone. CDR3 nucleotide sequence: TGTGCCAGCAGACCTAGGGATGCCAGCAATCAGCCCCAGCATTTT. Amino acids: CASRPRDASNQPQHF. The chain uses TRBV6-6 and TRBJ1-5; D is unclear. The germline V gene has CDR1 MNHNY and CDR2 SVGAGI (reference sequence). The CDR3 is 15 residues long. Trimming left V 6 bases short and J 1 base short, with 13 bases between.

The chain is built from TRBV4-1 and TRBJ2-3; 9 bases are a match to TRBD2. Germline loops: CDR1 MGHRA, CDR2 YSYEKL. J lost 3 bases, V lost 1 base, and 5 bases had no gene match. The CDR3 covers 16 residues. The CDR3 loop is CASSQVQLAGTDTQYF. The CDR3 nucleotides read TGCGCCAGCAGCCAAGTCCAACTAGCGGGTACAGATACGCAGTATTTT.

The rearrangement links TRBV3-1 (or the pseudogene TRBV3-2) to TRBJ1-4, with 7 bases identical to TRBD1. The CDR3 totals 14 residues. V shed 4 bases, J shed 2 bases, and the junction held 1 base outside the gene matches. Germline CDR1 is LGHDT and CDR2 is YNNKEL (reference sequence). The CDR3 spells CASSLQGTNEKLFF. The DNA of the CDR3 is TGTGCCAGCAGCCTACAGGGGACTAATGAAAAACTGTTTTTT.

The chain combines TRBV4-3 with TRBJ2-6, with a weak D call TRBD2 (8 bases). The CDR3 is made up of 21 amino acids. Germline loops: CDR1 LGHNA, CDR2 YSLEER. V was cut by 3 bases and J by 0 bases, with 24 bases left in between. The CDR3 nucleotides are TGCGCCAGCAGCCATTATATAGCGGGGACAGTCGCATACTCTGGGGCCAACGTCCTGACTTTC. Translated: CASSHYIAGTVAYSGANVLTF.

The genes are TRBV5-6 and TRBJ2-2; 14 positions agree with TRBD2. Per germline, CDR1 SGHDT and CDR2 YYEEEE. J gave up 2 bases and V 4 bases, and 10 bases lay outside the gene matches. The CDR3 loop spans 19 amino acids. The CDR3 DNA is TGTGCCAGCAGCCCGGGACTAGCGGGGGCCCTTTACAACACCGGGGAGCTGTTTTTT. Protein: CASSPGLAGALYNTGELFF. Combining the CDR3 with reference TRBV5-6 and TRBJ2-2 gives the whole variable domain DAGVTQSPTHLIKTRGQQVTLRCSPKSGHDTVSWYQQALGQGPQFIFQYYEEEERQRGNFPDRFSGHQFPNYSSELNVNALLLGDSALYLCASSPGLAGALYNTGELFFGEGSRLTVL.

This chain joins TRBV7-2 and TRBJ2-1; no clear D gene. Trimming removed 5 bases at V and 10 bases at J, with 9 bases between. Germline CDR1 and CDR2: SGHTA and FQGNSA. The CDR3 loop spans 11 amino acids. The CDR3, as DNA: TGTGCCAGCAGCCGCCGGGTCGAGCAGTTCTTC. The encoded protein is CASSRRVEQFF.